What follows are 31 T cell receptor beta chains derived from one specimen sequenced in a study of vaccination effects on CD4 cells after COVID-19 (dated by TCRdb to 2021 to 2024). The ViraFEST assay stimulated PBMC with viral peptide pools and then used TCR sequencing to identify antigen-specific CD4+ T cell clonotypes by expansion. After less than eleven days of culture, CD4+ T cells were isolated with the EasySep CD4+ T cell isolation kit. Participants received two doses of either the BNT162b2 or the mRNA-1273 mRNA SARS-CoV-2 vaccine. Which antigens these TCRs recognize remains unknown. The library was made by the immunoSEQ multiplex PCR assay. The immuneACCESS repertoire file appears here via TCRdb, limited to in-frame rearrangements. These files lack a portion of the clones; in checked studies, under half of the deficit traces to unresolved V genes, and the cause of the others is not known. The sample data list some 29,000 clones, and 74% of these were observed just once. The ten largest clones represent 17% of the sample.

The sequences come from CD4+ T cells from PBMCs cultured with HCoV-OC43 spike peptides, collected after COVID-19 vaccination. The cell subset or site tag for this specimen amounts to: HCoV-OC43 spike overlapping peptide pool stimulation. These receptors originate from a human donor who received a COVID-19 vaccine.

This clone was recorded once. The chain recombines TRBV4-1 with TRBJ2-3; 9 nucleotides line up with TRBD2. This CDR3 contains 18 residues. Per the germline V gene, CDR1 is MGHRA and CDR2 is YSYEKL. The junction had 7 bases not matched to a gene; V was cut back by 0 bases and J by 0 bases. CDR3 region: CASSQEVLLAGSTDTQYF. The CDR3 DNA reads TGCGCCAGCAGCCAAGAAGTCCTACTAGCGGGCAGCACAGATACGCAGTATTTT.

The CDR3 region is CASSYDHRVLDNEQFF. The CDR3 DNA reads as TGTGCCAGCAGTTACGACCACAGGGTTCTCGACAATGAGCAGTTCTTC. The chain is built from TRBV6-5 and TRBJ2-1; a weak D match, TRBD1 (6 bases). The CDR3 is made up of 16 amino acids. The germline V gene has CDR1 MNHEY and CDR2 SVGAGI. Trimming cost V 2 bases and J 5 bases, with 16 bases left between them.

The V and J genes are TRBV5-1 and TRBJ1-1; D might be TRBD1 (6 bases). Trimming removed 5 bases at V and 0 bases at J, with 8 bases between. The CDR3 is 13 residues long. From germline, CDR1 is SGHRS and CDR2 YFSETQ. The CDR3 loop reads CASRYRVNTEAFF. The CDR3 nucleotides read TGCGCCAGCAGATACAGGGTGAACACTGAAGCTTTCTTT.

Only one count was recorded for this clone. CDR3 in amino acids: CASGTGDTDTQYF. CDR3 coding DNA: TGTGCCAGCGGGACAGGGGACACAGATACGCAGTATTTT. The chain combines TRBV14 with TRBJ2-3; TRBD1 matches at 10 bases. The CDR3 extends over 13 amino acids. Losses at the gene ends were 8 bases for V and 2 bases for J; bases not matched to a gene: 1. CDR1 is SGHDN, CDR2 FVKESK, per germline.

This clone was recorded only once. The chain joins TRBV6-1 to TRBJ1-5, with D unresolved. The CDR3 contains 14 residues. From germline, CDR1 is MNHNS and CDR2 SASEGT. V lost 5 bases and J 4 bases, leaving 12 bases between the germline ends. CDR3 in amino acids: CASSPPRRNQPQHF. The CDR3 DNA sequence: TGTGCCAGCAGTCCTCCCCGAAGAAATCAGCCCCAGCATTTT.

The CDR3: CASSLESEGGGYGYTF. The CDR3 bases are TGCGCCAGCAGCTTGGAGTCCGAGGGAGGGGGTTATGGCTACACCTTC. The chain joins TRBV5-1 to TRBJ1-2; the D gene is possibly TRBD1 (6 bases). V shed 0 bases and J shed 5 bases, with 17 bases lying between them. This CDR3 has 16 residues. Germline CDR1 reads SGHRS; CDR2 reads YFSETQ.

This chain uses TRBV6-6 with TRBJ2-1; D gene uncertain. Germline V gene lookup returns CDR1 MNHNY and CDR2 SVGAGI (reference sequence). This CDR3 region has 10 residues. Trimming removed 6 bases from V and 5 bases from J, with 2 bases in between. CDR3 protein: CASRDNEQFF. CDR3 nucleotides: TGTGCCAGCAGAGACAATGAGCAGTTCTTC.

This clone appeared a few times. The J gene is TRBJ2-1, the V gene TRBV5-4; 7 bases line up with TRBD1. Germline V gives CDR1 SGHNT, CDR2 YYREEE (reference sequence). This CDR3 is built from 14 residues. Unmatched junction bases numbered 2, after V lost 0 bases and J lost 5 bases. This CDR3 is CASSLGDRDNEQFF. The CDR3 region has the DNA TGTGCCAGCAGCTTGGGTGACAGGGACAATGAGCAGTTCTTC.

This clone was observed a few times. The chain employs TRBV4-1 and TRBJ2-2; 13 positions agree with TRBD2. CDR3 length: 19 residues. The V segment lost 1 base and the J segment 1 base; nucleotides outside the gene matches: 6. Germline assignment: CDR1 MGHRA and CDR2 YSYEKL. CDR3 loop: CASSQGGGLAGRNTGELFF. CDR3 bases: TGCGCCAGCAGCCAAGGGGGGGGACTAGCGGGACGGAACACCGGGGAGCTGTTTTTT.

In the case of this clone: This sample also contains other DNA sequences that code for the same CDR3. The rearrangement links TRBV18 to TRBJ2-3; D is uncertain. V was clipped by 3 bases and J by 3 bases, with 10 bases between them. The CDR3 has 14 residues. Germline assignment: CDR1 KGHSH and CDR2 LQKENI. The CDR3 bases are TGTGCCAGCTCACCGGCTACAAGAACAGATACGCAGTATTTT. This codes for CASSPATRTDTQYF.

The V and J genes are TRBV11-3 and TRBJ2-7; 13 bases are a match to TRBD2. The CDR3 loop spans 16 amino acids. Germline trimming cut 4 bases from V and 4 bases from J; bases unmatched to any gene: 7. The germline CDR1 and CDR2 sequences are SGHNT and YENEEA. The CDR3 spells CASSYGPLAGGYEQYF. In nucleotides, the CDR3 is TGTGCCAGCAGCTACGGCCCACTAGCGGGAGGGTACGAGCAGTACTTC.

In its sample, this clone ranks as medium-sized. The V gene is TRBV21-1, the J gene TRBJ1-2. TRBV21-1 is shown as a pseudogene. The CDR3 runs 16 residues. CDR3 bases: TGTGCCAGCAGCAAAAAGAGGGGGGTGCGCTACTATGGCTACACCTTC. As protein: CASSKKRGVRYYGYTF.

The rearrangement uses TRBV5-5 and TRBJ2-2, with D possibly being TRBD1 (6 bases). The germline V gene has CDR1 SGHKS and CDR2 YYEKEE (reference sequence). This CDR3 has 14 residues. Trimming removed 0 bases at V and 7 bases at J, with 10 bases between. CDR3 sequence (DNA): TGTGCCAGCAGCTTGGAACCAGGGGTCGGGGAGCTGTTTTTT. Translated: CASSLEPGVGELFF.

The chain employs TRBV11-2 and TRBJ2-1; D possibly uses TRBD1 or TRBD2 (6 bases each). The CDR3 sequence is 14 residues long. The V gene's germline CDR1 is SGHAT and CDR2 FQNNGV. V shed 1 base and J shed 10 bases, with 14 bases lying between them. The CDR3 bases are TGTGCCAGCAGCTTAGCGAGGGGGGTGTTGGAGCAGTTCTTC. Translating gives CASSLARGVLEQFF.

There are a few counts of this clone. The CDR3 DNA follows: TGTGCCAGCACCCCACGGGGTTTCTCCTACAATGAGCAGTTCTTC. Translating it yields CASTPRGFSYNEQFF. V is TRBV6-5 and J is TRBJ2-1; D is perhaps TRBD2 (5 bases). This CDR3 region has 15 residues. The ends were cut back, 7 bases at V and 0 bases at J, with 13 bases in the middle. CDR1 and CDR2 from the germline V gene are MNHEY and SVGAGI.

The J gene is TRBJ2-3, the V gene TRBV6-1; 8 bases are a match to TRBD1. The CDR3 runs to 15 residues. V lost 0 bases and J lost 6; bases outside the gene matches: 5. The germline V gene encodes CDR1 MNHNS and CDR2 SASEGT. DNA of the CDR3: TGTGCCAGCAGTGAAGCGCTACAGGGGGACGATACGCAGTATTTT. Its protein is CASSEALQGDDTQYF.

The chain uses TRBV6-5 and TRBJ2-2, with 11 bases that match TRBD2. The CDR3 contains 15 residues. Germline-derived CDR1 and CDR2 are MNHEY and SVGAGI. The V gene end was trimmed by 6 bases and the J gene end by 6 bases; junction bases not matched to a gene: 6. The CDR3 protein is CASRSGTSGSGELFF. The CDR3 region has the DNA TGTGCCAGCAGATCCGGGACTAGCGGATCCGGGGAGCTGTTTTTT.

This chain connects TRBV5-8 to TRBJ1-2, with a weak D call TRBD1 (6 bases). The V end was cut by 1 base, the J end by 8 bases, with 21 bases between. Germline assignment: CDR1 SGHTS and CDR2 YDEGEE. This CDR3 has 16 residues. Here the CDR3 reads CASSLMGTGTVQGYTF. The CDR3 nucleotides are TGTGCCAGCAGCTTGATGGGAACAGGGACTGTACAAGGCTACACCTTC.

The chain employs TRBV5-1 and TRBJ2-1; D not certain. Trimming stripped 4 bases from V and 0 bases from J, with 5 bases between. Germline CDR1 and CDR2: SGHRS and YFSETQ. The CDR3 covers 13 residues. CDR3 loop: CASSVNSYNEQFF. The CDR3, as DNA: TGCGCCAGCAGCGTCAACTCCTACAATGAGCAGTTCTTC.

The chain has TRBV25-1 and TRBJ2-1; TRBD2 aligns across 10 bases. Germline CDR1 MGHDK, CDR2 SYGVNS. The CDR3 loop spans 16 amino acids. Trimming took 6 bases from V and 5 from J; bases not matched to a gene: 10. Here the CDR3 DNA reads TGTGCCAGCAGCCCAAGGCTAGCGGGAGCGGACAATGAGCAGTTCTTC. Residues: CASSPRLAGADNEQFF.

The chain employs TRBV9 and TRBJ2-2; 7 bases align to TRBD2. Trimming cost V 3 bases and J 6 bases; bases outside gene matches: 11. The germline CDR1 and CDR2 sequences are SGDLS and YYNGEE. This CDR3 spans 16 amino acids. The CDR3 loop is CASSEAWGRGAGELFF. The CDR3 nucleotides are TGTGCCAGCAGCGAGGCCTGGGGGAGGGGCGCCGGGGAGCTGTTTTTT.

The chain is built from TRBV5-1 and TRBJ2-1, with 9 bases fitting TRBD1. In germline, CDR1 is SGHRS, CDR2 YFSETQ. The trim removed 4 bases at V and 8 bases at J, leaving 7 bases unmatched. This CDR3 region has 14 residues. Here the CDR3 DNA reads TGCGCCAGCAGCCCGGACAGGGGTAGATATGAGCAGTTCTTC. This encodes CASSPDRGRYEQFF.

The chain is built from TRBV18 and TRBJ2-5, with 8 positions matching TRBD1. J was trimmed by 2 bases and V by 2 bases; bases with no gene match: 10. The V gene's germline CDR1 is KGHSH and CDR2 LQKENI. The CDR3 length is 17 residues. CDR3 residues: CASSPGTTGTGQETQYF. In DNA, the CDR3 is TGTGCCAGCTCACCAGGTACGACCGGGACAGGACAAGAGACCCAGTACTTC.

This clone has just one count. This sequence joins TRBV19 and TRBJ2-7, with a tentative D call TRBD1 (6 bases). The CDR3 is 14 amino acids. The germline V and J ends were trimmed by 7 bases and 0 bases, with 13 bases remaining between them. Germline V lookup: CDR1 LNHDA, CDR2 SQIVND (reference sequence). The CDR3 DNA is TGTGCCAGTAACCGGGACACCTCCTCCTACGAGCAGTACTTC. This sequence encodes CASNRDTSSYEQYF. Full variable domain (outside the CDR3, taken from reference TRBV19 and TRBJ2-7): DGGITQSPKYLFRKEGQNVTLSCEQNLNHDAMYWYRQDPGQGLRLIYYSQIVNDFQKGDIAEGYSVSREKKESFPLTVTSAQKNPTAFYLCASNRDTSSYEQYFGPGTRLTVT.

The count of this clone is one. The rearrangement links TRBV14 to TRBJ2-7, with 7 bases identical to TRBD1. Germline values: CDR1 SGHDN, CDR2 FVKESK. J was trimmed by 2 bases and V by 3 bases; bases with no gene match: 19. The CDR3 extends over 19 amino acids. The CDR3 loop is CASSQSDPRKGARTYEQYF. The CDR3 bases are TGTGCCAGCAGCCAGTCTGATCCGAGGAAGGGGGCTAGAACCTACGAGCAGTACTTC.

The chain employs TRBV2 and TRBJ2-7; D possibly corresponds to TRBD2 (6 bases). Trimming took off 6 bases at V and 2 bases at J, with 14 bases between the two ends. There are 14 residues in the CDR3. CDR1 is SNHLY and CDR2 is FYNNEI in the germline V gene. This CDR3 is CASRGGSRTYEQYF. CDR3 DNA sequence: TGTGCCAGCAGGGGGGGTAGTCGGACCTACGAGCAGTACTTC.

This chain joins TRBV18 and TRBJ2-3; D is undetermined. The CDR3 sequence is 15 residues long. Germline values: CDR1 KGHSH, CDR2 LQKENI. V was clipped by 3 bases and J by 4 bases, with 14 bases between them. CDR3 region: CASSPAGQGPDTQYF. The CDR3 DNA reads TGTGCCAGCTCACCGGCCGGTCAAGGCCCAGATACGCAGTATTTT.

The chain joins TRBV2 to TRBJ1-1; no firm D call. This CDR3 spans 13 amino acids. V gave up 6 bases and J gave up 1 base, with 9 bases separating them. Germline CDR1 reads SNHLY; CDR2 reads FYNNEI. The CDR3 here is CASSENPNTEAFF. DNA for the CDR3: TGTGCCAGCAGCGAAAACCCGAACACTGAAGCTTTCTTT.

This clone has more than one count but fewer than ten. The gene calls are TRBV28 and TRBJ1-5; 8 nucleotides match TRBD1. The ends lost 5 bases at V and 6 bases at J; junction bases unmatched: 6. This CDR3 contains 14 residues. Looked up from germline, CDR1 is MDHEN and CDR2 is SYDVKM. The CDR3 here is CASSTGQGTQPQHF. The CDR3, as DNA: TGTGCCAGCAGTACCGGACAGGGAACTCAGCCCCAGCATTTT.

The chain has TRBV20-1 and TRBJ1-5, with 8 bases that match TRBD1. Germline V gives CDR1 DFQATT, CDR2 SNEGSKA (reference sequence). V was clipped by 3 bases and J by 4 bases; unmatched bases: 8. The CDR3 is made up of 15 amino acids. CDR3 protein: CSASGQGATNQPQHF. CDR3 bases: TGCAGTGCTAGTGGACAGGGAGCTACGAATCAGCCCCAGCATTTT.

This chain links TRBV9 with TRBJ1-6, with D hard to call. The V gene lost 3 bases and the J gene lost 6 bases, with 16 bases spanning the gap. Germline loops: CDR1 SGDLS, CDR2 YYNGEE. CDR3 length equals 16 residues. The CDR3 loop reads CASSAAGAIGNSPLHF. CDR3 sequence (DNA): TGTGCCAGCAGCGCCGCCGGCGCCATCGGTAATTCACCCCTCCACTTT.